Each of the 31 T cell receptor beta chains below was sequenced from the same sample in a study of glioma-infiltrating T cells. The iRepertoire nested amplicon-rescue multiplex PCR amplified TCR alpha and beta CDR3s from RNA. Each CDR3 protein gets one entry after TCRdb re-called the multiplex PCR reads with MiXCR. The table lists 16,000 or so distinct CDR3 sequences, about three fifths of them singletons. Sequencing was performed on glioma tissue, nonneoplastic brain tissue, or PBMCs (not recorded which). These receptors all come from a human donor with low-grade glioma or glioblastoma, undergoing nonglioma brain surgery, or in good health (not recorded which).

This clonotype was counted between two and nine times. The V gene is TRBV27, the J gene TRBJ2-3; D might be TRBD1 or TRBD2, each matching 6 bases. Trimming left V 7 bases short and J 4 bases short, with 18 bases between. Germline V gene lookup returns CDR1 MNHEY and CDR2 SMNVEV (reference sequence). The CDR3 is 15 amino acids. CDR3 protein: CASTLLGGRADTQYF. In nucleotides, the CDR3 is TGTGCCAGCACCCTTCTTGGGGGGCGTGCAGATACGCAGTATTTT.

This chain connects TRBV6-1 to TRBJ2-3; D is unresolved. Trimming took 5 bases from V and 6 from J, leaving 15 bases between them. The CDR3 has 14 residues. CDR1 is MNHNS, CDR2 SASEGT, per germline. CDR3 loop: CASSLTTIRDTQYF. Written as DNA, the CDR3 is TGTGCCAGCAGTTTGACCACTATCAGGGATACGCAGTATTTT.

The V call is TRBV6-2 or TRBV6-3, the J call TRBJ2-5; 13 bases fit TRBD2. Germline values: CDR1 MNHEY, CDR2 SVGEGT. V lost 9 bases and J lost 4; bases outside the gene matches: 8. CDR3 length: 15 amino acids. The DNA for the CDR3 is TGTGCCAGTGCAACTAGCGGGAGGGCCGTAGAGACCCAGTACTTC. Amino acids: CASATSGRAVETQYF.

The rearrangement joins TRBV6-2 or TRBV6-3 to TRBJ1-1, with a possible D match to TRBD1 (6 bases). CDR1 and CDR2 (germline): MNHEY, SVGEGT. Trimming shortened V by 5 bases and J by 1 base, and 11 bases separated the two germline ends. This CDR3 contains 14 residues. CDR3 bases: TGTGCCAGCAGTCCCCGGGACACGAACACTGAAGCTTTCTTT. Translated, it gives CASSPRDTNTEAFF.

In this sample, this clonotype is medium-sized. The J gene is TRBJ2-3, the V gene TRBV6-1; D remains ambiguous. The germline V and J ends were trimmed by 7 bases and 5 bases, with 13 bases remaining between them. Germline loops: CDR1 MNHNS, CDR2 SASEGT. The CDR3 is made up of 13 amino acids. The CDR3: CASILRGLDTQYF. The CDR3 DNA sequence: TGTGCCAGCATTCTACGCGGTTTAGATACGCAGTATTTT.

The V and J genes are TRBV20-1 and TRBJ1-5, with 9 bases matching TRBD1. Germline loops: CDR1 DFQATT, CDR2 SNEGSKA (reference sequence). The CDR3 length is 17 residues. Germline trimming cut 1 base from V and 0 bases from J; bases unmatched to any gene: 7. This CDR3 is CSARAGDRGFSNQPQHF. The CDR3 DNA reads TGCAGTGCTAGAGCCGGAGACAGGGGGTTTAGCAATCAGCCCCAGCATTTT.

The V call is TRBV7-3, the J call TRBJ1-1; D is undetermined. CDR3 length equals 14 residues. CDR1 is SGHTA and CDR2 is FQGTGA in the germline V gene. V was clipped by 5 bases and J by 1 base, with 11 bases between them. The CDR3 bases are TGTGCCAGCAGCCTATTCGGACCGAACACTGAAGCTTTCTTT. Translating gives CASSLFGPNTEAFF.

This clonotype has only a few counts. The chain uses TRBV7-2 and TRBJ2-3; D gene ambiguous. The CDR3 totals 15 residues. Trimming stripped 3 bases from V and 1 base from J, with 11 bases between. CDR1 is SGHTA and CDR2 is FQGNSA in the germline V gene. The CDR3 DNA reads TGTGCCAGCAGCTTGCTTGCTGTTCGCACAGATACGCAGTATTTT. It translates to CASSLLAVRTDTQYF.

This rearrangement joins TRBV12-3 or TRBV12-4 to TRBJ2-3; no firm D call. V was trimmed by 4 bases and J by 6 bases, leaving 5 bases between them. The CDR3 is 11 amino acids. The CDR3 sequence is CASSSTDTQYF. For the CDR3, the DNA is TGTGCCAGCAGTTCTACGGATACGCAGTATTTT.

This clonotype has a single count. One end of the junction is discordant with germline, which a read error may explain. CDR3 DNA sequence: TGTTCCAGCAGTCCTCTAGCGGTCTACTCCACAGATACGCAGTATTTT. Translating gives CSSSPLAVYSTDTQYF. The chain links TRBV6-1 to TRBJ2-3; 7 bases align to TRBD2. The length of the CDR3 is 16 residues. CDR1 and CDR2 from the germline V gene are MNHNS and SASEGT.

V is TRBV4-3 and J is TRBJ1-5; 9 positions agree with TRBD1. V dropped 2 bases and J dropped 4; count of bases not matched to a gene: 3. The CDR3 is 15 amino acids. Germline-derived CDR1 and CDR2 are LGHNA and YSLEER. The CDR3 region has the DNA TGCGCCAGCAGCCAAACCGGGACAGGGAATCAGCCCCAGCATTTT. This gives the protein CASSQTGTGNQPQHF.

The CDR3 protein is CASSLRTSGSLGNTGELFF. CDR3 nucleotides: TGTGCCAGCAGTTTAAGGACTAGCGGGAGTCTCGGGAACACCGGGGAGCTGTTTTTT. The chain joins TRBV12-3 or TRBV12-4 to TRBJ2-2; 13 bases line up with TRBD2. This CDR3 comprises 19 residues. V trimming: 2 bases; J trimming: 1 base; junction bases outside the gene matches: 7.

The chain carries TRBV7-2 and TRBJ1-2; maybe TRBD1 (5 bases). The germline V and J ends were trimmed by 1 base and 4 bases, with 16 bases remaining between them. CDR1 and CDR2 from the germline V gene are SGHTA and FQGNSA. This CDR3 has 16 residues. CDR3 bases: TGTGCCAGCAGCTTAGGAAGGGCAGGGAGGGTCTATGGCTACACCTTC. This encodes CASSLGRAGRVYGYTF.

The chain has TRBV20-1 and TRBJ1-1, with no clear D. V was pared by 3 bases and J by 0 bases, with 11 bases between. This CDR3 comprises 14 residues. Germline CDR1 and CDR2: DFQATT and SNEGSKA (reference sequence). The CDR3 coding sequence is TGCAGTGCTAGTGGACTCATCATGAACACTGAAGCTTTCTTT. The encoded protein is CSASGLIMNTEAFF.

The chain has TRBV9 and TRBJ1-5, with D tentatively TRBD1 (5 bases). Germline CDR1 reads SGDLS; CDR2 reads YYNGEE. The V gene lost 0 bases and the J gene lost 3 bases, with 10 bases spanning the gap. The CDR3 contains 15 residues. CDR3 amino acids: CASSVDGTINQPQHF. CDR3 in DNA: TGTGCCAGCAGCGTAGACGGGACCATCAATCAGCCCCAGCATTTT.

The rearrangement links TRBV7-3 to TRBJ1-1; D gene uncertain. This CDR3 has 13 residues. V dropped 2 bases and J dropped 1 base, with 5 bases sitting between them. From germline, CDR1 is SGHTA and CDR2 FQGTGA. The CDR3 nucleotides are TGTGCCAGCAGCTTATGGAAGAACACTGAAGCTTTCTTT. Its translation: CASSLWKNTEAFF.

The CDR3 sequence: CASSYSEIHQETQYF. As DNA, the CDR3 is TGTGCCAGCAGTTACTCGGAAATACACCAAGAGACCCAGTACTTC. The genes are TRBV6-2 or TRBV6-3 and TRBJ2-5; D is unclear. In germline, CDR1 is MNHEY, CDR2 SVGEGT. Trimming shortened V by 0 bases and J by 0 bases, and 8 bases separated the two germline ends. The CDR3 is made up of 15 amino acids.

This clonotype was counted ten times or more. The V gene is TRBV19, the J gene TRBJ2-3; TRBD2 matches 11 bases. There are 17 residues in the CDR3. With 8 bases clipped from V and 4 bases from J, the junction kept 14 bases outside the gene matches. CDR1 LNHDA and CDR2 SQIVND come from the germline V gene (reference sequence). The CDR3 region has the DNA TGTGCCAGTTCGGATCTATTAGCGGGGGGGCAATCAGATACGCAGTATTTT. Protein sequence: CASSDLLAGGQSDTQYF. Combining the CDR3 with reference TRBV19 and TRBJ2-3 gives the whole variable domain DGGITQSPKYLFRKEGQNVTLSCEQNLNHDAMYWYRQDPGQGLRLIYYSQIVNDFQKGDIAEGYSVSREKKESFPLTVTSAQKNPTAFYLCASSDLLAGGQSDTQYFGPGTRLTVL.

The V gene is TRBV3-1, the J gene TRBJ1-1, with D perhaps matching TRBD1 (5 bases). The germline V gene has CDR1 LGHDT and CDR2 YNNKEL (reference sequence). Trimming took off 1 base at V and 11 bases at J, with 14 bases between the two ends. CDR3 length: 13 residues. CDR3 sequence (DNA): TGTGCCAGCAGCCAAGTTAAGGGTGGGACGGCTTTCTTT. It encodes CASSQVKGGTAFF.

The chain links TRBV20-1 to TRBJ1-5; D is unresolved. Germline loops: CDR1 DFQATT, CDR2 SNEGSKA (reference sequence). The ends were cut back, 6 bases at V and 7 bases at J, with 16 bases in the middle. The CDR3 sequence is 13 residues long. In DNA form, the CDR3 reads TGCAGTGCCAGCCCCCAGATTGAACAGCCCCAGCATTTT. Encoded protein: CSASPQIEQPQHF.

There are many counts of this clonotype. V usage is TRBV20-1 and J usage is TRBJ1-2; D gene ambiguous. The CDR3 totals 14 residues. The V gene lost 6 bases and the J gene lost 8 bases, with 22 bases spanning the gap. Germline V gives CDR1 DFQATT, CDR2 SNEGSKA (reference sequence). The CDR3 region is CSAPHRRGKGGYTF. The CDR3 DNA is TGCAGTGCCCCTCACCGACGGGGAAAGGGCGGCTACACCTTC.

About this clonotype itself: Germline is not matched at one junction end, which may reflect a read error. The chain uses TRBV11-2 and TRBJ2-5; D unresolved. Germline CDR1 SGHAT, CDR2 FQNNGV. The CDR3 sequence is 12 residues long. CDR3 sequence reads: CASSLGPETQYF. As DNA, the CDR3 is TGTGCCAGCAGTTTAGGACCGGAGACCCAGTACTTC.

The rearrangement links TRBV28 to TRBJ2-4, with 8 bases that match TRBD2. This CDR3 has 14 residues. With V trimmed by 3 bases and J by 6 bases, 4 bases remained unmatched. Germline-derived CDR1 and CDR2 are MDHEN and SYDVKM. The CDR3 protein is CASSLLAGRNIQYF. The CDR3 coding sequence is TGTGCCAGCAGTTTGCTAGCGGGTCGAAACATTCAGTACTTC. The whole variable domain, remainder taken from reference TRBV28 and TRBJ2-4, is DVKVTQSSRYLVKRTGEKVFLECVQDMDHENMFWYRQDPGLGLRLIYFSYDVKMKEKGDIPEGYSVSREKKERFSLILESASTNQTSMYLCASSLLAGRNIQYFGAGTRLSVL.

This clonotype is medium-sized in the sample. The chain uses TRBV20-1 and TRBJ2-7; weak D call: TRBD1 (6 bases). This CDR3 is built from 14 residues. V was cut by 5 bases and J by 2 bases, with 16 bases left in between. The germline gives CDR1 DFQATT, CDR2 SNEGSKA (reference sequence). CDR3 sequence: CSAPYRDGTYEQYF. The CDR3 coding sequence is TGCAGTGCTCCATACAGGGACGGGACCTACGAGCAGTACTTC.

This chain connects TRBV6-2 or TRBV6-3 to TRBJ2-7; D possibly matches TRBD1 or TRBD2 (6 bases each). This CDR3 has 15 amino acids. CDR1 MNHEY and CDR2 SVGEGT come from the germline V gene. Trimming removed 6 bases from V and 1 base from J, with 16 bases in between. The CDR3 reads CASRILEGGSYEQYF. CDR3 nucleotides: TGTGCCAGCAGGATCCTAGAGGGGGGATCCTACGAGCAGTACTTC.

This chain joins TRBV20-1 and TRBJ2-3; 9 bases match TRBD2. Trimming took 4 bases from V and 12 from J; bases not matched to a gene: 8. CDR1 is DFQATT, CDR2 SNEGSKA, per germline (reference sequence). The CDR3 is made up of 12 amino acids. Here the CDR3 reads CSATTSGGGQYF. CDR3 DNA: TGCAGTGCTACGACTAGCGGTGGGGGACAGTATTTT.

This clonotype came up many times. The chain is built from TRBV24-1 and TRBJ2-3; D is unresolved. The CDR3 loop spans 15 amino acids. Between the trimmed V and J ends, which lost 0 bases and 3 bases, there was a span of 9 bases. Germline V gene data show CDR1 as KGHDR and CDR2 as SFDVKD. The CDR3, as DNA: TGTGCCACCAGTGATTTGGAAAGGGATACAGATACGCAGTATTTT. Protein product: CATSDLERDTDTQYF.

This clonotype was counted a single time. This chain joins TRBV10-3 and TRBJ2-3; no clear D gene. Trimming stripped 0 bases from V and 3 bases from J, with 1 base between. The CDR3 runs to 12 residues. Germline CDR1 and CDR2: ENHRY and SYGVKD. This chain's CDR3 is CAISESTDTQYF. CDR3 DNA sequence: TGTGCCATCAGTGAGTCTACAGATACGCAGTATTTT.

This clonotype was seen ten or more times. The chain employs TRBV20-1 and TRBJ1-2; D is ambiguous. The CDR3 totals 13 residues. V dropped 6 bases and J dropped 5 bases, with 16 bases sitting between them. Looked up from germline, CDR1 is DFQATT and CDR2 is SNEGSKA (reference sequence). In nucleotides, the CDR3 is TGCAGTGCCGAGCCCAGTTCGGCATATGGCTACACCTTC. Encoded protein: CSAEPSSAYGYTF.

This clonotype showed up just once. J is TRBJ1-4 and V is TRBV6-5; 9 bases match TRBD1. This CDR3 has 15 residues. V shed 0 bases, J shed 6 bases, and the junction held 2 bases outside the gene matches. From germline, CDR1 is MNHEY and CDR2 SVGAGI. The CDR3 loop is CASSYSGTGYEKLFF. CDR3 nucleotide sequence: TGTGCCAGCAGTTACTCTGGGACAGGGTATGAAAAACTGTTTTTT.

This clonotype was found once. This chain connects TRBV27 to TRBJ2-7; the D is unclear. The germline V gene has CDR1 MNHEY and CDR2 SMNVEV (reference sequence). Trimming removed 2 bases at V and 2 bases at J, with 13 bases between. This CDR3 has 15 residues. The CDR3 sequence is CASSLVSGSTYEQYF. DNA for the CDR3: TGTGCCAGCAGTTTAGTTTCAGGCAGCACCTACGAGCAGTACTTC.